The 24 T cell receptor beta chains listed next were all sequenced from one sample in a study of Graves' ophthalmopathy and Graves' hyperthyroidism (dated by TCRdb to the late 2010s). Sequencing took place on an Illumina HiSeq 2000. For repertoire sequencing, the TCR beta CDR3 regions were amplified from RNA transcripts. A first-round RT-PCR used HTBI primers with the Qiagen OneStep RT-PCR kit, followed by a second-round multiplex PCR, size selection and purification. TCRdb itself trimmed the public reads at Q25 with fastp, ran MiXCR and retained productive beta chains. Rows are unified per CDR3 protein, each entry keeping the most common DNA and genes. The sample contains about 380,000 distinct CDR3 sequences, less than 20% of them found a single time. Roughly 7% of the sample goes to the ten largest clones. The sequenced material came from peripheral blood. These receptor sequences come from a young woman with stable Graves' hyperthyroidism. Donor details come from another sample of the same person, matched by shared clones.

This clonotype has ten or more counts. The chain links TRBV20-1 to TRBJ2-7; D is ambiguous. The CDR3 has 12 residues. Germline V gene lookup returns CDR1 DFQATT and CDR2 SNEGSKA (reference sequence). With 5 bases removed from V and 3 bases from J, the gap between germline ends came to 11 bases. In DNA form, the CDR3 reads TGCAGTGCTCCGGACCAAGACTACGAGCAGTACTTC. This encodes CSAPDQDYEQYF.

This clonotype was recorded a few times. This chain joins TRBV6-1 and TRBJ1-1; D ambiguous. The V end was cut by 11 bases, the J end by 0 bases, with 7 bases between. The V gene's germline CDR1 is MNHNS and CDR2 SASEGT. This CDR3 has 11 residues. The CDR3 bases are TGTGCCGGTAAATTGAACACTGAAGCTTTCTTT. It yields the protein CAGKLNTEAFF.

This clonotype was seen at least ten times. This sequence joins TRBV2 and TRBJ2-7; D ambiguous. CDR1 and CDR2 from the germline V gene are SNHLY and FYNNEI. This CDR3 region has 13 residues. Trimming removed 3 bases at V and 2 bases at J, with 8 bases between. CDR3 sequence: CASSEVNTYEQYF. CDR3 nucleotide sequence: TGTGCCAGCAGTGAGGTCAATACCTACGAGCAGTACTTC.

This clonotype has a single count. The chain carries TRBV15 and TRBJ2-7; D unclear. V lost 1 base to trimming and J lost 6 bases, with 13 bases between them. The V gene's germline CDR1 is LNHNV and CDR2 YYDKDF (reference sequence). CDR3 length: 14 residues. CDR3 sequence reads: CATSRAGYRGEQYF. Here the CDR3 DNA reads TGTGCCACCAGCAGAGCCGGGTATCGTGGCGAGCAGTACTTC.

This clonotype was observed a handful of times. The V call is TRBV24-1, the J call TRBJ2-2; no clear D gene. Germline V gene lookup returns CDR1 KGHDR and CDR2 SFDVKD. CDR3 length: 12 residues. The V and J ends lost 5 bases and 4 bases respectively, with 4 bases between them. CDR3 sequence reads: CATSVFTGELFF. In nucleotides, the CDR3 is TGTGCCACCAGTGTATTCACCGGGGAGCTGTTTTTT.

In its sample, this clonotype was seen many times. J is TRBJ1-2 and V is TRBV6-1; no firm D call. This CDR3 has 14 amino acids. V lost 4 bases and J lost 2, with 11 bases in between. Germline CDR1 is MNHNS and CDR2 is SASEGT. CDR3: CASSGAGLNYGYTF. DNA for the CDR3: TGTGCCAGCAGTGGGGCGGGATTAAACTATGGCTACACCTTC.

This chain connects TRBV9 to TRBJ1-2; no clear D. CDR1 is SGDLS and CDR2 is YYNGEE in the germline V gene. The CDR3 length is 13 residues. The V and J ends lost 3 bases and 5 bases respectively, with 11 bases between them. In nucleotides, the CDR3 is TGTGCCAGCAGCGGGGCATCCCCATATGGCTACACCTTC. Its protein is CASSGASPYGYTF.

The table lists this clonotype with many counts. This chain's CDR3 is CASSIQGYYEQYF. CDR3 DNA: TGTGCCAGTAGTATCCAGGGATACTACGAGCAGTACTTC. The rearrangement joins TRBV19 to TRBJ2-7; TRBD1 is a possible D gene (5 bases). The germline V gene has CDR1 LNHDA and CDR2 SQIVND (reference sequence). Trimming cost V 3 bases and J 3 bases, with 9 bases left between them. This CDR3 comprises 13 residues. The full variable domain, rest sourced from reference TRBV19 and TRBJ2-7, is DGGITQSPKYLFRKEGQNVTLSCEQNLNHDAMYWYRQDPGQGLRLIYYSQIVNDFQKGDIAEGYSVSREKKESFPLTVTSAQKNPTAFYLCASSIQGYYEQYFGPGTRLTVT.

This clonotype came up a few times. The chain joins TRBV11-1 to TRBJ1-2; 8 bases are a match to TRBD1. With V trimmed by 5 bases and J by 7 bases, 6 bases remained unmatched. The CDR3 has 13 residues. CDR1 SGHAT and CDR2 FQDESV come from the germline V gene (reference sequence). This chain's CDR3 is CASSPTGVGGYTF. The CDR3 coding sequence is TGTGCCAGCAGCCCGACAGGGGTTGGTGGCTACACCTTC.

This clonotype showed up many times. The CDR3 reads CASSSSPMHNNSPLHF. CDR3 nucleotide sequence: TGTGCCAGCAGTTCCTCCCCCATGCATAATAATTCACCCCTCCACTTT. V usage is TRBV27 and J usage is TRBJ1-6, with D hard to call. Between the trimmed V and J ends, which lost 4 bases and 5 bases, there was a span of 15 bases. In germline, CDR1 is MNHEY, CDR2 SMNVEV (reference sequence). The CDR3 has 16 residues.

V is TRBV20-1 and J is TRBJ2-3; D might be TRBD2 (6 bases). Trimming removed 1 base from V and 5 bases from J, with 10 bases in between. The length of the CDR3 is 13 residues. Germline CDR1 is DFQATT and CDR2 is SNEGSKA (reference sequence). CDR3 region: CSARASVGDTQYF. CDR3 nucleotides: TGCAGTGCTAGAGCTAGCGTGGGAGATACGCAGTATTTT.

This clonotype occurred many times. The V call is TRBV4-1, the J call TRBJ2-2; D is uncertain. Trimming removed 1 base at V and 6 bases at J, with 12 bases between. Looked up from germline, CDR1 is MGHRA and CDR2 is YSYEKL. The CDR3 loop spans 15 amino acids. CDR3 in DNA: TGCGCCAGCAGCCAAGTCAGAACCGTTTCCGGGGAGCTGTTTTTT. It encodes CASSQVRTVSGELFF.

This chain uses TRBV18 with TRBJ2-7; 8 bases line up with TRBD1. The germline CDR1 and CDR2 sequences are KGHSH and LQKENI. The V segment lost 3 bases and the J segment 10 bases; nucleotides outside the gene matches: 8. The CDR3 is made up of 13 amino acids. The CDR3 here is CASSPRQGAHQYF. The CDR3 coding sequence is TGTGCCAGCTCACCGAGGCAGGGGGCGCATCAGTACTTC.

The rearrangement joins TRBV15 to TRBJ2-2; D uncertain. Germline loops: CDR1 LNHNV, CDR2 YYDKDF (reference sequence). V lost 0 bases and J 5 bases, leaving 7 bases between the germline ends. The CDR3 consists of 14 residues. The CDR3 is CATSRDRETGELFF. DNA for the CDR3: TGTGCCACCAGCAGAGATAGGGAAACCGGGGAGCTGTTTTTT.

This clonotype was seen many times. J is TRBJ1-2 and V is TRBV12-3 or TRBV12-4; 10 bases match TRBD1. The V and J ends lost 4 bases and 4 bases, in that order; junction bases with no gene match: 6. The CDR3 sequence is 15 residues long. The CDR3 region has the DNA TGTGCCAGCAGTTGGACAGGGGGTACACTCTATGGCTACACCTTC. It yields the protein CASSWTGGTLYGYTF.

DNA for the CDR3: TGTGCCAGCACCCCGACAGGGGGCGGATCACCCCTCCACTTT. Its translation: CASTPTGGGSPLHF. The V call is TRBV3-1, the J call TRBJ1-6, with 10 bases lining up with TRBD1. The CDR3 loop spans 14 amino acids. Germline V CDR1 and CDR2: LGHDT, YNNKEL (reference sequence). Trimming cost V 7 bases and J 10 bases; bases outside gene matches: 7.

At least ten counts were recorded for this clonotype. V gene TRBV4-1 combines with J gene TRBJ1-5; no definite D call. Germline CDR1 MGHRA, CDR2 YSYEKL. The CDR3 consists of 15 residues. Between the trimmed V and J ends, which lost 2 bases and 9 bases, there was a span of 17 bases. CDR3 in amino acids: CASSQTPTGKGPQHF. The DNA of the CDR3 is TGCGCCAGCAGCCAAACCCCGACTGGGAAAGGGCCCCAGCATTTT.

This clonotype showed up many times. The V and J genes are TRBV20-1 and TRBJ2-7; 8 bases map to TRBD2. There are 15 residues in the CDR3. J lost 3 bases, V lost 0 bases, and 7 bases had no gene match. In germline, CDR1 is DFQATT, CDR2 SNEGSKA (reference sequence). CDR3 nucleotide sequence: TGCAGTGCTAGAGACCAACTAGCGGTACTCTACGAGCAGTACTTC. Encoded protein: CSARDQLAVLYEQYF.

This clonotype was picked up many times. Here the CDR3 reads CSVSTGSYMNTEAFF. The CDR3 DNA is TGCAGCGTTAGCACAGGGAGTTACATGAACACTGAAGCTTTCTTT. The V gene is TRBV29-1, the J gene TRBJ1-1; D is perhaps TRBD1 (6 bases). The CDR3 loop spans 15 amino acids. CDR1 and CDR2 from the germline V gene are SQVTM and ANQGSEA. V gave up 5 bases and J gave up 0 bases, with 16 bases separating them.

This clonotype was recorded once. The chain has TRBV27 and TRBJ1-1; D possibly corresponds to TRBD1 (6 bases). In germline, CDR1 is MNHEY, CDR2 SMNVEV (reference sequence). V was shortened by 2 bases and J by 4 bases, with 11 bases between the two germline ends. The CDR3 runs 14 residues. The CDR3 nucleotides are TGTGCCAGCAGTTTACAGGGGCAGGGCACTGAAGCTTTCTTT. Translated, it gives CASSLQGQGTEAFF.

This clonotype was counted at least ten times. This chain uses TRBV5-1 with TRBJ2-7; maybe TRBD1 (6 bases). V lost 2 bases, J lost 3 bases, and 15 bases lay in between. The CDR3 loop spans 15 amino acids. Germline V gene sequence: CDR1 SGHRS, CDR2 YFSETQ. Here the CDR3 reads CASSFSRDTFYEQYF. CDR3 nucleotides: TGCGCCAGCAGCTTCTCCCGGGACACCTTCTACGAGCAGTACTTC.

This chain uses TRBV2 with TRBJ1-2, with D tentatively TRBD1 (5 bases). The CDR3 totals 15 residues. Trimming stripped 1 base from V and 4 bases from J, with 13 bases between. Germline loops: CDR1 SNHLY, CDR2 FYNNEI. CDR3 sequence: CASSEGGRDIYGYTF. In DNA, the CDR3 is TGTGCCAGCAGTGAAGGGGGCCGGGATATCTATGGCTACACCTTC.

In its sample, this clonotype was seen many times. The chain links TRBV20-1 to TRBJ2-7; D perhaps matches TRBD2 (5 bases). Trimming took 0 bases from V and 6 from J, leaving 12 bases between them. The germline V gene encodes CDR1 DFQATT and CDR2 SNEGSKA (reference sequence). CDR3 length equals 13 residues. The CDR3 DNA follows: TGCAGTGCTAGAGATTCCGGGAAGGGCGAGCAGTACTTC. It codes for CSARDSGKGEQYF.

This clonotype appeared once. The CDR3 DNA is TGTGCCAGCAGCGTAGGTGGGAGGGCCTACGAGCAGTACTTC. Encoded protein: CASSVGGRAYEQYF. The chain has TRBV9 and TRBJ2-7, with 7 bases fitting TRBD2. The CDR3 sequence is 14 residues long. Germline V lookup: CDR1 SGDLS, CDR2 YYNGEE. V lost 0 bases to trimming and J lost 2 bases; unmatched junction nucleotides: 2.